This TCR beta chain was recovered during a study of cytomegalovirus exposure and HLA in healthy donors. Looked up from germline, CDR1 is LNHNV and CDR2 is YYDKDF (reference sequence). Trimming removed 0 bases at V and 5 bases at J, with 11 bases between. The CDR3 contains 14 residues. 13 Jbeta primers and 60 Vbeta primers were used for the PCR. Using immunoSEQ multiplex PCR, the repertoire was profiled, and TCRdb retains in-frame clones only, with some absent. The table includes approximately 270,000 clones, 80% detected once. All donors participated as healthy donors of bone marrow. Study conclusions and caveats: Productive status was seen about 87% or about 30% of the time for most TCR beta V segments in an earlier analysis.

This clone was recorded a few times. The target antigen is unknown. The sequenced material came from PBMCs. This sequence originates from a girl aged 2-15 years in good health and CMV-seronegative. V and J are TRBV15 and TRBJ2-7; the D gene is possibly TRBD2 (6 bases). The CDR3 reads CATSREEGSHEQYF. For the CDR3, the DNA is TGTGCCACCAGCAGAGAGGAGGGTTCCCACGAGCAGTACTTC. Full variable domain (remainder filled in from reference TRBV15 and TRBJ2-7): DAMVIQNPRYQVTQFGKPVTLSCSQTLNHNVMYWYQQKSSQAPKLLFHYYDKDFNNEADTPDNFQSRRPNTSFCFLDIRSPGLGDTAMYLCATSREEGSHEQYFGPGTRLTVT.